These 2 T cell receptor beta chains were sequenced from one sample in a study of blood T cell repertoires in COVID-19. Using immunoSEQ multiplex PCR, the repertoire was profiled, and TCRdb retains in-frame clones only, with some absent. Among around 140,000 clones listed, approximately 87% were seen once. Sequences were obtained from peripheral blood. These receptors came from a man aged 50 to 60 with active COVID-19.

The chain is built from TRBV7-3 and TRBJ2-2, with 14 bases identical to TRBD2. Germline V gives CDR1 SGHTA, CDR2 FQGTGA. CDR3 length: 17 amino acids. The V gene end was trimmed by 5 bases and the J gene end by 7 bases; junction bases not matched to a gene: 9. This CDR3 is CASSPGTSGGASGELFF. In nucleotides, the CDR3 is TGTGCCAGCAGCCCCGGGACTAGCGGGGGCGCAAGCGGGGAGCTGTTTTTT.

The chain employs TRBV5-4 and TRBJ2-3, with a possible D match to TRBD2 (5 bases). The CDR3 is 14 residues long. Per the germline V gene, CDR1 is SGHNT and CDR2 is YYREEE (reference sequence). V dropped 4 bases and J dropped 2 bases, with 11 bases sitting between them. The CDR3 spells CASSRSGDTDTQYF. The DNA for the CDR3 is TGTGCCAGCAGCCGAAGCGGCGACACAGATACGCAGTATTTT.